The 20 T cell receptor beta chains in this list originate from one sample, sequenced in a study of cytomegalovirus exposure and HLA in healthy donors (dated by TCRdb to the late 2010s). Libraries were prepared through the immunoSEQ multiplex PCR assay. The multiplex PCR relied on a mix of 60 forward primers for TCR Vbeta segments and 13 reverse primers for TCR Jbeta segments. TCRdb's version of the immuneACCESS table is confined to in-frame rearrangements and falls short of the full clone set. An unresolved V gene accounts for under half of the shortfall where checked; the remainder is of unknown origin. The sample yields over 150,000 clones; about 77% were counted once. The ten largest clones take up 2% to 3% of the sample. The sample consisted of PBMCs. The receptors come from a woman in her thirties or forties in good health and CMV-seropositive.

The chain is built from TRBV6-5 and TRBJ2-3, with D tentatively TRBD2 (5 bases). The length of the CDR3 is 13 residues. Trimming shortened V by 7 bases and J by 0 bases, and 8 bases separated the two germline ends. Germline V gives CDR1 MNHEY, CDR2 SVGAGI. The CDR3 sequence: CASTERSTDTQYF. The CDR3 coding sequence is TGTGCCAGCACCGAGCGGAGCACAGATACGCAGTATTTT.

This clone was found a few times. This rearrangement joins TRBV10-3 to TRBJ1-1, with D perhaps TRBD1 (5 bases). Germline assignment: CDR1 ENHRY and CDR2 SYGVKD. Between the trimmed V and J ends, which lost 4 bases and 2 bases, there was a span of 14 bases. The CDR3 is made up of 15 amino acids. The CDR3 sequence: CAISGSGHFNTEAFF. The CDR3 nucleotides are TGTGCCATCAGTGGATCAGGACACTTTAACACTGAAGCTTTCTTT.

This sequence joins TRBV30 and TRBJ2-2; 12 nucleotides agree with TRBD2. The trim removed 6 bases at V and 4 bases at J, leaving 6 bases unmatched. The CDR3 covers 15 residues. Germline assignment: CDR1 GTSNPN and CDR2 SVGIG (reference sequence). The CDR3, as DNA: TGTGCCTGTTCGACTAGCGGGAGAGGCACCGGGGAGCTGTTTTTT. Translation: CACSTSGRGTGELFF.

V gene TRBV14 combines with J gene TRBJ1-2; a possible D gene is TRBD1 (5 bases). The CDR3 extends over 14 amino acids. From germline, CDR1 is SGHDN and CDR2 FVKESK. The V end was cut by 4 bases, the J end by 4 bases, with 13 bases between. The CDR3 loop is CASSPPRGTYGYTF. For the CDR3, the DNA is TGTGCCAGCAGCCCTCCTCGGGGGACCTATGGCTACACCTTC.

This clone was seen once. This CDR3 is also generated by other DNA sequences in the sample. The rearrangement links TRBV6-6 to TRBJ1-1; 9 bases are shared with TRBD1. V lost 0 bases and J lost 4; bases outside the gene matches: 6. Germline V gives CDR1 MNHNY, CDR2 SVGAGI (reference sequence). There are 16 residues in the CDR3. This CDR3 reads CASSYSTGGLGTEAFF. As DNA, the CDR3 is TGTGCCAGCAGTTACTCGACAGGGGGATTGGGCACTGAAGCTTTCTTT.

V and J are TRBV6-5 and TRBJ1-2, with D possibly TRBD1 on 5 matching bases. The CDR3 has 15 residues. The V end lost 5 bases, the J end lost 2 bases, and 15 bases lay between the germline ends. Germline V gene lookup returns CDR1 MNHEY and CDR2 SVGAGI. The chain's CDR3 is CASSRTLDRNYGYTF. The CDR3, as DNA: TGTGCCAGCAGTCGAACACTCGACAGAAACTATGGCTACACCTTC.

The gene calls are TRBV30 and TRBJ1-5; D is undetermined. The CDR3 is made up of 14 amino acids. Per germline, CDR1 GTSNPN and CDR2 SVGIG (reference sequence). Deletions cut 0 bases from V and 5 bases from J, with 11 bases between. CDR3 protein: CAWSVLAADQPQHF. The CDR3 coding sequence is TGTGCCTGGAGTGTACTGGCGGCGGATCAGCCCCAGCATTTT.

CDR3 loop: CAISESSRAGYTF. The CDR3 DNA reads as TGTGCCATCAGTGAGTCATCGAGGGCCGGCTACACCTTC. J is TRBJ1-2 and V is TRBV10-3; D ambiguous. Trimming removed 0 bases at V and 8 bases at J, with 10 bases between. CDR3 length equals 13 residues. The germline V gene has CDR1 ENHRY and CDR2 SYGVKD.

The chain combines TRBV28 with TRBJ1-2; 12 bases agree with TRBD1. V lost 5 bases and J lost 6; bases outside the gene matches: 7. CDR1 is MDHEN, CDR2 SYDVKM, per germline. The CDR3 consists of 15 residues. The DNA of the CDR3 is TGTGCCAGCAGTGTGGGGACAGGGGGCTACGATGGCTACACCTTC. It yields the protein CASSVGTGGYDGYTF.

V is TRBV30 and J is TRBJ1-1; 8 bases are a match to TRBD1. The V gene end was trimmed by 4 bases and the J gene end by 0 bases; junction bases not matched to a gene: 13. This CDR3 region has 17 residues. The germline gives CDR1 GTSNPN, CDR2 SVGIG (reference sequence). The CDR3 sequence: CAWTRSRTGRMNTEAFF. CDR3 coding DNA: TGTGCCTGGACTCGATCGAGGACAGGGAGGATGAACACTGAAGCTTTCTTT.

Only a few counts were recorded for this clone. V gene TRBV11-3 combines with J gene TRBJ2-1; D might be TRBD2 (6 bases). V was shortened by 3 bases and J by 10 bases, with 16 bases between the two germline ends. Germline loops: CDR1 SGHNT, CDR2 YENEEA. The CDR3 loop spans 14 amino acids. The CDR3 loop is CASSFGGRLAEQFF. The DNA for the CDR3 is TGTGCCAGCAGCTTCGGAGGGAGGCTAGCGGAGCAGTTCTTC.

The chain employs TRBV7-8 and TRBJ2-2; TRBD2 is a possible D gene (5 bases). The CDR3 is 14 amino acids. V lost 3 bases and J 2 bases, leaving 7 bases between the germline ends. Germline assignment: CDR1 SGHVS and CDR2 FQNEAQ. The CDR3 DNA follows: TGTGCCAGCAGCTTGGGAGCTAACACCGGGGAGCTGTTTTTT. Translation: CASSLGANTGELFF. The entire variable domain, with the rest obtained from reference TRBV7-8 and TRBJ2-2, is as follows: GAGVSQSPRYKVAKRGQDVALRCDPISGHVSLFWYQQALGQGPEFLTYFQNEAQLDKSGLPSDRFFAERPEGSVSTLKIQRTQQEDSAVYLCASSLGANTGELFFGEGSRLTVL.

Worth noting for this clone: Compared with germline, one end of the junction differs, possibly owing to a read error. The gene calls are TRBV29-1 and TRBJ1-5; D unresolved. The germline CDR1 and CDR2 sequences are SQVTM and ANQGSEA. CDR3 size: 14 residues. CDR3 nucleotides: TGCAGCGTTCAAGAACTCGATAGCAATCAGCCCCAGCATTTT. Translating gives CSVQELDSNQPQHF.

V usage is TRBV6-5 and J usage is TRBJ1-6; tentative D call: TRBD1 (5 bases). The CDR3 is 14 amino acids. Germline V gene data show CDR1 as MNHEY and CDR2 as SVGAGI. Trimming left V 6 bases short and J 8 bases short, with 14 bases between. CDR3 residues: CASSIGRGDSPLHF. In DNA, the CDR3 is TGTGCCAGCAGCATCGGGAGGGGCGATTCACCCCTCCACTTT.

The chain employs TRBV28 and TRBJ2-7; a possible D gene is TRBD1 (6 bases). The germline V and J ends were trimmed by 3 bases and 2 bases, with 8 bases remaining between them. Per germline, CDR1 MDHEN and CDR2 SYDVKM. The CDR3 loop spans 13 amino acids. The chain's CDR3 is CASSFQGTYEQYF. The CDR3 bases are TGTGCCAGCAGTTTCCAGGGGACCTACGAGCAGTACTTC.

The V and J genes are TRBV9 and TRBJ2-5; TRBD2 agrees at 9 bases. The end of the DNA is better explained by TRBJ2-7, so the J call may be wrong. Germline lookup yields CDR1 SGDLS and CDR2 YYNGEE. This CDR3 region has 16 residues. CDR3 nucleotide sequence: TGTGCCAGCAGCCCTTCCGTAGCGGGAGTTAGGGACGAGCAGTACTTC. Translated, it gives CASSPSVAGVRDEQYF.

Only a few counts were recorded for this clone. The chain links TRBV4-1 to TRBJ2-7, with D possibly matching TRBD1 (5 bases). The V gene lost 0 bases and the J gene lost 3 bases, with 12 bases spanning the gap. The CDR3 spans 15 residues. The V gene's germline CDR1 is MGHRA and CDR2 YSYEKL. CDR3 DNA sequence: TGCGCCAGCAGCCAAGAGGTCGGACAAGTCTACGAGCAGTACTTC. Translating gives CASSQEVGQVYEQYF.

As concerns this clone: Other DNA sequences in the sample encode the same CDR3. This chain connects TRBV7-6 to TRBJ2-5; TRBD2 is a possible D gene (5 bases). Deletions cut 0 bases from V and 5 bases from J, with 10 bases between. CDR1 is SGHVS, CDR2 FNYEAQ, per germline. This CDR3 spans 14 amino acids. Here the CDR3 reads CASSLAGVRETQYF. The CDR3 region has the DNA TGTGCCAGCAGCTTAGCCGGGGTGAGGGAGACCCAGTACTTC.

V usage is TRBV2 and J usage is TRBJ2-7, with no clear D. V gave up 7 bases and J gave up 0 bases, with 7 bases separating them. This CDR3 is built from 12 residues. The germline CDR1 and CDR2 sequences are SNHLY and FYNNEI. The CDR3 region has the DNA TGTGCCAGCAAGGCGGACTCCTACGAGCAGTACTTC. The encoded protein is CASKADSYEQYF.

The CDR3 loop is CATSRDLGFGQYF. As DNA, the CDR3 is TGTGCCACCAGCAGAGATCTCGGGTTCGGGCAGTACTTC. The V gene is TRBV15, the J gene TRBJ2-7; D is unresolved. Germline V CDR1 and CDR2: LNHNV, YYDKDF (reference sequence). The CDR3 is made up of 13 amino acids. V lost 0 bases and J 9 bases, leaving 12 bases between the germline ends.